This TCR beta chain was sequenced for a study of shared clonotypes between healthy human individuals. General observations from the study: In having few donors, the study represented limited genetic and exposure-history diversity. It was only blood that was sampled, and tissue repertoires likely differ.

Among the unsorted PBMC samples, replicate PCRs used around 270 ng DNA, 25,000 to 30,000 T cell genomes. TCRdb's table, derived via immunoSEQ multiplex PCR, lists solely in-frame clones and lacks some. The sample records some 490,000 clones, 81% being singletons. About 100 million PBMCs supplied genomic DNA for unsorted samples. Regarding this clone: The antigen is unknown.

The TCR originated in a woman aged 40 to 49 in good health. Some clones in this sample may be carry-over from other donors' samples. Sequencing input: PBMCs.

CDR3: CASSPTPASNTGELFF. The CDR3, as DNA: TGCGCCAGCAGCCCTACTCCGGCTAGCAATACCGGGGAGCTGTTTTTT. This sequence joins TRBV5-1 and TRBJ2-2; D perhaps matches TRBD2 (5 bases). The CDR3 is 16 amino acids. CDR1 is SGHRS, CDR2 YFSETQ, per germline. Trimming stripped 4 bases from V and 5 bases from J, with 18 bases between. The variable domain in full, completed from reference TRBV5-1 and TRBJ2-2, reads KAGVTQTPRYLIKTRGQQVTLSCSPISGHRSVSWYQQTPGQGLQFLFEYFSETQRNKGNFPGRFSGRQFSNSRSEMNVSTLELGDSALYLCASSPTPASNTGELFFGEGSRLTVL.